This record covers a single T cell receptor beta chain. Its antigen is unidentified. Method: immunoSEQ multiplex PCR; TCRdb's copy keeps in-frame clones and lacks some. The repertoire holds 180,000 or so clones, with just under 90% as singletons. Germline V gene data show CDR1 as ENHRY and CDR2 as SYGVKD. V was pared by 5 bases and J by 1 base, with 8 bases between. The CDR3 totals 13 residues. These data are taken from a study of T cell responses to AZD1222 COVID-19 vaccine. Study findings and constraints: Most donors were white British, females outnumbered males, and clonal diversity was possibly underestimated. Spike regions recognized by vaccine-associated CD4 TCRs spanned the protein, led by 160-218 and 743-854.

V usage is TRBV10-3 and J usage is TRBJ1-2; D is ambiguous. Sequencing was performed on peripheral blood, taken 28 days after the second dose of the MenACWY control vaccine. The receptor's source is an adult who received the MenACWY meningococcal vaccine as a control. CDR3 DNA: TGTGCCATCAGTCAAGATATTAACTATGGCTACACCTTC. This encodes CAISQDINYGYTF.